This T cell receptor beta chain derives from a study of response to subunit inactivated influenza vaccine. Whole-study findings and limits: Authors proposed each seasonal influenza vaccination draws in few new T cells.

For this clonotype: Its antigen remains unidentified. Since the CDR3 does not end with the conserved phenylalanine or tryptophan, this likely comes from a read error.

TCRdb processed the RT-PCR reads anew with MiXCR; each CDR3 protein has one entry. The table includes hundreds of thousands of distinct CDR3 sequences, 21% detected once. The CDR3 is made up of 14 amino acids. Germline V CDR1 and CDR2: MDHEN, SYDVKM. Trimming cost V 6 bases and J 4 bases; bases outside gene matches: 7. Here the sequenced sample was PBMCs from blood, taken approximately 22 months after vaccination. This clonotype was obtained from a man in his fifties or sixties who received an inactivated influenza vaccine. The V gene is TRBV28, the J gene TRBJ1-2; 8 nucleotides align to TRBD1. Here the CDR3 reads CASSQQGVSYGYTS. CDR3 nucleotide sequence: TGTGCCAGCAGCCAACAGGGGGTGAGCTATGGCTACACCTCA.